This entry concerns a single T cell receptor (beta chain). What it recognizes is unknown. The data were taken from a study of T cells in localized non-small cell lung cancer. Findings of the study overall: Because only a single region of the tumor was sequenced, heterogeneity remains possible. Longer overall survival associated with higher blood T cell density; shorter survival with higher adjacent-lung clonality. There were a median around 60 of the top 100 tumor clones appearing in adjacent lung.

Germline V gene sequence: CDR1 DFQATT, CDR2 SNEGSKA (reference sequence). V was clipped by 6 bases and J by 6 bases; unmatched bases: 3. The CDR3 consists of 11 residues. Produced via immunoSEQ multiplex PCR; TCRdb's table is partial and in-frame only. The sample carries 30,000 or so clones, 80% to 90% recorded once. This sequence was found in a woman aged 40-69 years with stage I lung adenocarcinoma. The genes are TRBV20-1 and TRBJ2-3; 7 bases are shared with TRBD1. Source: peripheral blood, taken before any cancer treatment. The CDR3 loop reads CSAQTGDTQYF. The CDR3 bases are TGCAGTGCCCAGACAGGGGATACGCAGTATTTT.